This T cell receptor beta chain was documented in a study of tumor and adjacent non-tumor tissue in lung cancer. Turning to the study itself: Each sample yielded roughly 4 million productive TCRbeta reads on average. Study-level findings and limits: Top 100 clones took a larger repertoire share in normal lung.

This clonotype was counted a single time. Antigen: not known. One end of the junction fails to match germline, which may point to a read error. The CDR3 consists of 14 residues. Looked up from germline, CDR1 is SGHNT and CDR2 is YYREEE (reference sequence). This sample's RNA came from whole unsorted tissue. TCRbeta libraries were built with three rounds of nested PCR, modified from ARM-PCR. A single record per CDR3 protein comes from TCRdb applying MiXCR to the multiplex PCR reads. The repertoire holds fewer than 120,000 distinct CDR3 sequences, roughly 84% seen once, with about 22% in the top ten. Sequencing was carried out using lung tumor tissue. The clonotype was recovered from a man aged 65 to 79 with non-small cell lung cancer. The chain has TRBV5-4 and TRBJ2-7; 11 nucleotides line up with TRBD2. The CDR3 DNA is TGTGCCAGCAGCCCAACTAGCGGGAGAGGCGAGCAGCAATTC. Amino acid sequence: CASSPTSGRGEQQF. The full variable domain, completed using reference TRBV5-4 and TRBJ2-7, is ETGVTQSPTHLIKTRGQQVTLRCSSQSGHNTVSWYQQALGQGPQFIFQYYREEENGRGNFPPRFSGLQFPNYSSELNVNALELDDSALYLCASSPTSGRGEQQFGPGTRLTVT.